This is a list of T cell receptor beta chains from one sample in a study of CD8+CD57+ T cells in acquired aplastic anemia. TCRdb reanalysed the reads using MiXCR and keeps one entry per CDR3 protein. The data show 30,000 to 40,000 distinct CDR3 sequences, with more than 75% seen just once and about 20% held by the top ten. Sequencing used sorted CD4+, CD8+, or CD8+CD57+ T cells (not recorded which) from PBMCs. These receptors all come from a human donor in good health, serving as a control. Both conserved end residues are part of each CDR3. Fields, in order: V gene, D gene, J gene, clone size, CDR3 DNA, CDR3 protein. D genes are given only for firm matches. Expanded clones get a size class; other rows say once, few or many, or leave the size out.

TRBV5-4	TRBD1	TRBJ1-2	many	TGTGCCAGCAGCACCGACAGGGTGGACTATGGCTACACCTTC	CASSTDRVDYGYTF
TRBV11-2	TRBD2	TRBJ2-3	once	TGTGCCAGCAGTTGGGGACTAGCGGGGGGGGCGTCCGATACGCAGTATTTT	CASSWGLAGGASDTQYF
TRBV7-2	TRBD1	TRBJ2-7	NA	TGTGCCAGCAGCTTAGGGGGACAGTACGAGCAGTACTTC	CASSLGGQYEQYF
TRBV6-2/TRBV6-3	TRBD1	TRBJ2-1	NA	TGTGCCAGCAGCCTTTGGACAGGGCTCGGTAATGAGCAGTTCTTC	CASSLWTGLGNEQFF
TRBV7-3	NA	TRBJ1-4	NA	TGTGCCAGCAGCTCTGGGAGGCATAATGAAAAACTGTTTTTT	CASSSGRHNEKLFF
TRBV27	NA	TRBJ1-2	medium-sized	TGTGCCAGCAGTTTAAATAGGGGCGCCAACTATGGCTACACCTTC	CASSLNRGANYGYTF
TRBV29-1	TRBD1	TRBJ1-1	NA	TGCAGCGTTGTGGTGGGGGACAGGGGGATCACTGAAGCTTTCTTT	CSVVVGDRGITEAFF
TRBV20-1	NA	TRBJ2-3	NA	TGCAGTGCTAGAGTTAGGTTGGATACGCAGTATTTT	CSARVRLDTQYF
TRBV7-6	NA	TRBJ2-3	NA	TGTGCCAGCAGCTTAGGAGGGGCTGGTAGCGCAGATACGCAGTATTTT	CASSLGGAGSADTQYF
TRBV29-1	NA	TRBJ1-1	NA	TGCAGCGCCAAGACAGGAAAGAACACTGAAGCTTTCTTT	CSAKTGKNTEAFF
TRBV25-1	TRBD2	TRBJ2-7	NA	TGCGCCAGCCCGGAGGGCGGGGAGGGGTACGAGCAGTACTTC	CASPEGGEGYEQYF
TRBV2	NA	TRBJ2-5	NA	TGTGCCAGCAGTTTGCGCCAAACCCGCCAAGAGACCCAGTACTTC	CASSLRQTRQETQYF
TRBV7-2	NA	TRBJ1-2	NA	TGTGCCAGCAGCTTCACAAGGGACTTTAACTATGGCTACACCTTC	CASSFTRDFNYGYTF
TRBV7-2	TRBD1	TRBJ1-3	NA	TGTGCCAGCAGCTTGCGGCTACAGGGGGGAAACACCATATATTTT	CASSLRLQGGNTIYF
TRBV24-1	TRBD1	TRBJ1-4	NA	TGTGCCACCAGTGATCCTCGGACAGGGGGGGATGAAAAACTGTTTTTT	CATSDPRTGGDEKLFF
TRBV10-3	TRBD1	TRBJ1-2	once	TGTGCCAGCAGTGACAGGGGGTTCGTCTATGGCTACACCTTC	CASSDRGFVYGYTF
TRBV15	TRBD1	TRBJ1-4	NA	TGTGCCACCAGCAGAGATGGACAGGGAGGTGAAAAACTGTTTTTT	CATSRDGQGGEKLFF
TRBV19	NA	TRBJ2-5	few	TGTGCCAGTAGTACCATCGGGGAGACCCAGTACTTC	CASSTIGETQYF
TRBV2	NA	TRBJ1-2	NA	TGTGCCAGCAGTGCTGGGGTCCGTGGCTACACCTTC	CASSAGVRGYTF
TRBV2	NA	TRBJ1-4	NA	TGTGCCAGCAGCGGTCAACAGGGACCTAATGAAAAACTGTTTTTT	CASSGQQGPNEKLFF
TRBV10-3	NA	TRBJ1-2	NA	TGTGCCATCAGTGAGGTTCCTTCTAACTATGGCTACACCTTC	CAISEVPSNYGYTF
TRBV25-1	NA	TRBJ1-2	few	TGTGCCAGCAGGGAGGGACTCTATGGCTACACCTTC	CASREGLYGYTF
TRBV19	TRBD1	TRBJ1-6	NA	TGTGCCAGTAGTACGCAGGGACAGGGGAATTCACCCCTCCACTTT	CASSTQGQGNSPLHF
TRBV7-2	NA	TRBJ1-4	NA	TGCGCCAGCAGCTTAGCAGCGAATGTAAATGAAAAACTGTTTTTT	CASSLAANVNEKLFF
TRBV14	NA	TRBJ1-1	NA	TGTGCCAGCAGCCAAGACCTGGCGGGAAGGGCCCTGAACACTGAAGCTTTCTTT	CASSQDLAGRALNTEAFF
TRBV29-1	NA	TRBJ2-1	NA	TGCAGCGCAATAGACGGAGGCGGAGGTGAGCAGTTCTTC	CSAIDGGGGEQFF
TRBV9	NA	TRBJ1-1	medium-sized	TGTGCCAGCAGCTCCTTCGGGACACTGAACACTGAAGCTTTCTTT	CASSSFGTLNTEAFF
TRBV20-1	NA	TRBJ1-2	once	TGCAGTGCTAGAGATCCATCTACGCAAGCTTCCTATGGCTACACCTTC	CSARDPSTQASYGYTF
TRBV5-1	NA	TRBJ1-1	NA	TGCGCCAGCAGCTTGCCAGGGAGGGACACTGAAGCTTTCTTT	CASSLPGRDTEAFF
TRBV4-3	NA	TRBJ2-1	NA	TGCGCCAGCAGCCTAGACAGCCACAATGAGCAGTTCTTC	CASSLDSHNEQFF
TRBV24-1	TRBD2	TRBJ2-1	NA	TGTGCCACCAGTCGTAGCGGGAACTCCTACAATGAGCAGTTCTTC	CATSRSGNSYNEQFF
TRBV2	NA	TRBJ2-3	NA	TGTGCCAGCAGCCTGACTTTTCAGGGTACGCAGTATTTT	CASSLTFQGTQYF
TRBV13	NA	TRBJ1-2	few	NA	CASSIYLCSAETDYGYTF
TRBV20-1	TRBD1	TRBJ2-5	once	TGCAGTGCTAGCAACAGGGGGCTTGAGGAGACCCAGTACTTC	CSASNRGLEETQYF
TRBV15	TRBD2	TRBJ2-5	many	TGTGCCACCAGCAGAATAGCGGGGGAGACCCAGTACTTC	CATSRIAGETQYF
TRBV10-2	NA	TRBJ1-5	NA	TGCGCCAGCACCACTACAGCTAGCAATCAGCCCCAGCATTTT	CASTTTASNQPQHF
TRBV7-9	NA	TRBJ2-1	NA	TGTGCCAGCAGCTTAGCGGGCCGAGAGCAGTTCTTC	CASSLAGREQFF
TRBV2	NA	TRBJ2-1	NA	TGTGCCAGCAGTCGCCTACAAGGCAATGAGCAGTTCTTC	CASSRLQGNEQFF
TRBV7-2	NA	TRBJ2-1	NA	TGTGCCAGCAGCTTATTAGGGCAGGGTGAGCAGTTCTTC	CASSLLGQGEQFF
TRBV19	NA	TRBJ2-1	once	TGTGCCAGTAGTATGTCCAGCAATGAGCAGTTCTTC	CASSMSSNEQFF
TRBV19	NA	TRBJ1-1	NA	TGTGCCAGTGGCCAGCTACTTTACACTGAAGCTTTCTTT	CASGQLLYTEAFF
TRBV2	TRBD1	TRBJ1-2	once	TGTGCCAGCAGTTCAGGGACAGCTAACTATGGCTACACCTTC	CASSSGTANYGYTF
TRBV24-1	NA	TRBJ2-7	few	TGTGCCACCAGTGATTCGGTACGACAGCCTCGGGAGCAGTACTTC	CATSDSVRQPREQYF
TRBV10-3	TRBD2	TRBJ2-3	few	TGTGCCATCAGTGAGTCTAGCGGGGGGAGCACAGATACGCAGTATTTT	CAISESSGGSTDTQYF
TRBV10-3	NA	TRBJ1-2	NA	TGTGCCATCAGTGAGCAACAGGGTCGGGGCTACACCTTC	CAISEQQGRGYTF
TRBV20-1	NA	TRBJ1-2	medium-sized	TGCAGCCTCAGAGGGGTGGGGCGCAACTATGGCTACACCTTC	CSLRGVGRNYGYTF
TRBV7-6	TRBD2	TRBJ2-5	NA	TGTGCCAGCAGCTTATCTAGCGGGAGGTGGGAGACCCAGTACTTC	CASSLSSGRWETQYF
TRBV25-1	NA	TRBJ1-1	once	TGTGCCAGCGTGGACCGTAATGAAGCTTTCTTT	CASVDRNEAFF
TRBV2	NA	TRBJ2-5	NA	TGTGCCAGCAGTGGAGGCCGAGGGGAGACCCAGTACTTC	CASSGGRGETQYF